The next 30 T cell receptor beta chains were all read from a single sample in a study of cytomegalovirus exposure and HLA in healthy donors. A multiplex PCR was run with 60 Vbeta primers and 13 Jbeta primers. Method: immunoSEQ multiplex PCR; TCRdb's copy keeps in-frame clones and lacks some. Of approximately 220,000 clones in the sample, 60% to 80% were seen once. The source material was PBMCs. All receptors come from a male donor in good health and CMV-seronegative.

V gene TRBV9 combines with J gene TRBJ1-1, with a possible D match to TRBD1 (5 bases). Germline CDR1 is SGDLS and CDR2 is YYNGEE. V shed 4 bases and J shed 3 bases, with 16 bases lying between them. The CDR3 contains 15 residues. CDR3 sequence: CASSPSGGRDTEAFF. CDR3 nucleotide sequence: TGTGCCAGCAGCCCATCGGGGGGAAGGGACACTGAAGCTTTCTTT.

The chain joins TRBV5-4 to TRBJ1-4; 7 bases line up with TRBD1. CDR3 length: 13 residues. The germline CDR1 and CDR2 sequences are SGHNT and YYREEE (reference sequence). V shed 4 bases, J shed 7 bases, and the junction held 4 bases outside the gene matches. This CDR3 reads CASSADRSEKLFF. CDR3 DNA sequence: TGTGCCAGCAGCGCGGACAGGAGTGAAAAACTGTTTTTT. Full variable domain (remainder filled in from reference TRBV5-4 and TRBJ1-4): ETGVTQSPTHLIKTRGQQVTLRCSSQSGHNTVSWYQQALGQGPQFIFQYYREEENGRGNFPPRFSGLQFPNYSSELNVNALELDDSALYLCASSADRSEKLFFGSGTQLSVL.

About this clone itself: This specimen includes other DNA sequences encoding the same CDR3. The chain's CDR3 is CAWSVLYEQYF. The CDR3 region has the DNA TGTGCCTGGAGTGTACTCTACGAGCAGTACTTC. The V call is TRBV30, the J call TRBJ2-7; D is ambiguous. From germline, CDR1 is GTSNPN and CDR2 SVGIG (reference sequence). Trimming stripped 0 bases from V and 3 bases from J, with 3 bases between. This CDR3 has 11 amino acids.

V gene TRBV9 combines with J gene TRBJ2-7, with TRBD1 matching over 10 bases. After removal of 3 bases from V and 4 bases from J, the junction contained 7 bases not matched to a gene. The CDR3 extends over 15 amino acids. The V gene's germline CDR1 is SGDLS and CDR2 YYNGEE. The CDR3 nucleotides read TGTGCCAGCAGCGAGGAGGACAGGGGGGGATACGAGCAGTACTTC. It yields the protein CASSEEDRGGYEQYF.

This clone was detected only a few times. The chain recombines TRBV5-5 with TRBJ1-5; D call uncertain. The ends were cut back, 3 bases at V and 6 bases at J, with 16 bases in the middle. In germline, CDR1 is SGHKS, CDR2 YYEKEE (reference sequence). The CDR3 consists of 15 residues. CDR3 loop: CASSYGEGITQPQHF. The CDR3 DNA reads as TGTGCCAGCAGCTACGGTGAGGGAATCACTCAGCCCCAGCATTTT.

The chain uses TRBV28 and TRBJ2-6; D is unclear. Germline-derived CDR1 and CDR2 are MDHEN and SYDVKM. The CDR3 contains 15 residues. V lost 7 bases and J lost 1, with 11 bases in between. CDR3 region: CASTTPLSGANVLTF. Written as DNA, the CDR3 is TGTGCCAGCACCACCCCCCTATCTGGGGCCAACGTCCTGACTTTC.

V usage is TRBV10-3 and J usage is TRBJ1-1, with TRBD1 identical over 7 bases. The CDR3 extends over 15 amino acids. With 1 base clipped from V and 8 bases from J, the junction kept 10 bases outside the gene matches. CDR1 is ENHRY and CDR2 is SYGVKD in the germline V gene. The chain's CDR3 is CAISEFGDSSPEAFF. The CDR3, as DNA: TGTGCCATCAGTGAGTTCGGGGACAGCTCCCCCGAAGCTTTCTTT.

The gene calls are TRBV5-4 and TRBJ2-1; D gene uncertain. Between the trimmed V and J ends, which lost 0 bases and 6 bases, there was a span of 4 bases. CDR3 length equals 12 residues. From germline, CDR1 is SGHNT and CDR2 YYREEE (reference sequence). The CDR3: CASSLGANEQFF. The CDR3 region has the DNA TGTGCCAGCAGCTTGGGGGCCAATGAGCAGTTCTTC.

The gene calls are TRBV19 and TRBJ2-7; 9 positions match TRBD1. CDR3 length equals 14 residues. V lost 7 bases and J lost 6; bases outside the gene matches: 10. CDR1 and CDR2 (germline): LNHDA, SQIVND (reference sequence). The CDR3 DNA sequence: TGTGCCAGTAACTATGGAGGACAGGGGCGCGAGCAGTACTTC. Its translation is CASNYGGQGREQYF.

The count of this clone is one. This rearrangement joins TRBV28 to TRBJ1-4; 11 bases fit TRBD1. The CDR3 contains 13 residues. J was trimmed by 7 bases and V by 6 bases; bases with no gene match: 1. Germline lookup yields CDR1 MDHEN and CDR2 SYDVKM. As DNA, the CDR3 is TGTGCCAGCAGGGGACAGGGGGGTGAAAAACTGTTTTTT. It is translated as CASRGQGGEKLFF.

This chain uses TRBV6-6 with TRBJ2-7; D call uncertain. V lost 2 bases, J lost 1 base, and 6 bases lay in between. Germline CDR1 is MNHNY and CDR2 is SVGAGI (reference sequence). This CDR3 has 13 residues. CDR3 residues: CASSYTVSYEQYF. Here the CDR3 DNA reads TGTGCCAGCAGTTACACTGTTTCCTACGAGCAGTACTTC.

Turning to this clone: This sample also contains other DNA sequences that code for the same CDR3. This chain connects TRBV9 to TRBJ1-1; no clear D gene. CDR3 length equals 13 residues. Deletions cut 3 bases from V and 5 bases from J, with 11 bases between. CDR1 and CDR2 (germline): SGDLS, YYNGEE. For the CDR3, the DNA is TGTGCCAGCAGCGAGGGAGGGCGGACTGAAGCTTTCTTT. This sequence encodes CASSEGGRTEAFF.

The chain links TRBV10-3 to TRBJ1-2, with 12 positions matching TRBD1. Germline CDR1 ENHRY, CDR2 SYGVKD. This CDR3 contains 18 residues. Trimming at V came to 0 bases and at J to 7 bases, leaving 12 bases not matched to a gene. The CDR3 is CAISESTRPGQGAIGYTF. The CDR3 DNA reads TGTGCCATCAGTGAGTCGACTCGCCCGGGACAGGGGGCTATTGGCTACACCTTC.

The chain recombines TRBV5-6 with TRBJ2-1; D possibly corresponds to TRBD2 (6 bases). V shed 0 bases and J shed 8 bases, with 9 bases lying between them. Looked up from germline, CDR1 is SGHDT and CDR2 is YYEEEE. The length of the CDR3 is 13 residues. For the CDR3, the DNA is TGTGCCAGCAGCTTGGTCGGGGGTTATGAGCAGTTCTTC. Its translation is CASSLVGGYEQFF.

This clone was seen a few times. The V gene is TRBV18, the J gene TRBJ1-3; TRBD1 matches 12 bases. This CDR3 has 18 amino acids. Germline V lookup: CDR1 KGHSH, CDR2 LQKENI. V was pared by 4 bases and J by 0 bases, with 7 bases of the junction left unmatched. CDR3 residues: CASSRDRGPTDSGNTIYF. The CDR3, as DNA: TGTGCCAGCTCACGGGACAGGGGGCCTACTGACTCTGGAAACACCATATATTTT.

V and J are TRBV27 and TRBJ2-7; 7 bases are a match to TRBD1. Germline CDR1 is MNHEY and CDR2 is SMNVEV (reference sequence). The CDR3 runs to 12 residues. The trim removed 7 bases at V and 6 bases at J, leaving 6 bases unmatched. The CDR3 sequence: CASKTGVLEQYF. Here the CDR3 DNA reads TGTGCCAGCAAAACAGGGGTCCTCGAGCAGTACTTC.

This chain links TRBV11-2 with TRBJ2-2; D is possibly TRBD2 (5 bases). The CDR3 totals 15 residues. Trimming stripped 5 bases from V and 5 bases from J, with 15 bases between. Germline V gives CDR1 SGHAT, CDR2 FQNNGV. The CDR3 region is CASSLLERPTGELFF. The CDR3 DNA sequence: TGTGCCAGCAGCCTCCTCGAGCGGCCAACCGGGGAGCTGTTTTTT.

V usage is TRBV10-3 and J usage is TRBJ2-2; 7 bases fit TRBD2. CDR3 size: 16 residues. With 4 bases clipped from V and 0 bases from J, the junction kept 5 bases outside the gene matches. The V gene's germline CDR1 is ENHRY and CDR2 SYGVKD. The CDR3: CAISVVAGANTGELFF. CDR3 DNA sequence: TGTGCCATCAGTGTCGTGGCGGGAGCGAACACCGGGGAGCTGTTTTTT.

The chain joins TRBV4-1 to TRBJ2-5, with D possibly TRBD2 on 6 matching bases. The DNA end favors TRBJ2-7, so the J call may be wrong. This CDR3 is built from 14 residues. Germline lookup yields CDR1 MGHRA and CDR2 YSYEKL. The CDR3 DNA sequence: TGCGCCAGCAGCCAGGGAGGACGGGACTACGAGCAGTACTTC. Protein sequence: CASSQGGRDYEQYF.

The V gene is TRBV27, the J gene TRBJ1-2; TRBD1 matches at 7 bases. CDR3 length equals 13 residues. J was trimmed by 7 bases and V by 6 bases; bases with no gene match: 8. CDR1 and CDR2 (germline): MNHEY, SMNVEV (reference sequence). The DNA for the CDR3 is TGTGCCAGCAGCCCTAGGGGGCAGAGTGGCTACACCTTC. It yields the protein CASSPRGQSGYTF.

V usage is TRBV20-1 and J usage is TRBJ2-1, with D possibly matching TRBD2 (5 bases). Per the germline V gene, CDR1 is DFQATT and CDR2 is SNEGSKA (reference sequence). The CDR3 has 11 amino acids. Trimming left V 6 bases short and J 9 bases short, with 12 bases between. CDR3 sequence: CSAELDTEQFF. CDR3 nucleotide sequence: TGCAGTGCAGAACTAGATACTGAGCAGTTCTTC.

The chain is built from TRBV5-1 and TRBJ1-6; 7 bases align to TRBD1. The CDR3 contains 17 residues. With V trimmed by 0 bases and J by 7 bases, 10 bases remained unmatched. The germline gives CDR1 SGHRS, CDR2 YFSETQ. The CDR3 nucleotides are TGCGCCAGCAGCTTGGCCAACGGAGGGGGCGTAAATTCACCCCTCCACTTT. Encoded protein: CASSLANGGGVNSPLHF.

This chain uses TRBV4-3 with TRBJ2-3; a possible D gene is TRBD2 (6 bases). CDR1 LGHNA and CDR2 YSLEER come from the germline V gene. V lost 0 bases and J lost 4, with 17 bases in between. The CDR3 has 17 amino acids. The CDR3 nucleotides are TGCGCCAGCAGCCAAGACCTAGCGTCACTCGGGGCAGATACGCAGTATTTT. Encoded protein: CASSQDLASLGADTQYF.

This clone was found once. The chain recombines TRBV6-5 with TRBJ2-5; the match to TRBD1 covers 7 bases. The tail of the sequence fits TRBJ2-7 better, so the J call may be wrong. The CDR3 extends over 13 amino acids. Looked up from germline, CDR1 is MNHEY and CDR2 is SVGAGI. The CDR3 loop is CASSQGQNYEQYF. The CDR3, as DNA: TGTGCCAGCAGCCAGGGACAGAACTACGAGCAGTACTTC.

The J gene is TRBJ1-2, the V gene TRBV29-1; the D gene is possibly TRBD1 (5 bases). This CDR3 has 13 amino acids. Germline V gene lookup returns CDR1 SQVTM and CDR2 ANQGSEA. V was cut by 2 bases and J by 5 bases, with 12 bases left in between. The CDR3 protein is CSVEPRDAYGYTF. The CDR3 nucleotides read TGCAGCGTTGAACCCAGGGATGCGTATGGCTACACCTTC.

The chain joins TRBV5-1 to TRBJ2-1; 15 nucleotides line up with TRBD2. Germline V gene lookup returns CDR1 SGHRS and CDR2 YFSETQ. This CDR3 spans 15 amino acids. Trimming removed 3 bases from V and 6 bases from J; junction bases left unmatched: 1. CDR3: CASSWTSGGANEQFF. DNA of the CDR3: TGCGCCAGCAGCTGGACTAGCGGGGGGGCCAATGAGCAGTTCTTC.

V gene TRBV28 combines with J gene TRBJ1-2, with a possible D match to TRBD1 (6 bases). The CDR3 is 13 amino acids. Trimming removed 5 bases at V and 7 bases at J, with 14 bases between. Germline lookup yields CDR1 MDHEN and CDR2 SYDVKM. CDR3 residues: CASSPTGWAGYTF. In DNA form, the CDR3 reads TGTGCCAGCAGTCCTACAGGGTGGGCTGGCTACACCTTC.

The chain employs TRBV4-2 and TRBJ2-1; a possible D gene is TRBD2 (5 bases). V gave up 3 bases and J gave up 4 bases, with 16 bases separating them. This CDR3 spans 16 amino acids. CDR1 and CDR2 from the germline V gene are LGHNA and YNFKEQ. The CDR3 DNA follows: TGTGCCAGCAGCCAGAATCGGGATCCACGATACAATGAGCAGTTCTTC. Translation: CASSQNRDPRYNEQFF.

This clone has a handful of counts. The chain joins TRBV9 to TRBJ2-3; D may be TRBD2 (5 bases). The germline V and J ends were trimmed by 4 bases and 1 base, with 19 bases remaining between them. The CDR3 is made up of 17 amino acids. CDR1 is SGDLS, CDR2 YYNGEE, per germline. The CDR3 here is CASSPESLASGTDTQYF. The CDR3 DNA reads as TGTGCCAGCAGCCCAGAGTCGCTAGCTTCGGGCACAGATACGCAGTATTTT. Full variable domain (missing parts from reference TRBV9 and TRBJ2-3): DSGVTQTPKHLITATGQRVTLRCSPRSGDLSVYWYQQSLDQGLQFLIQYYNGEERAKGNILERFSAQQFPDLHSELNLSSLELGDSALYFCASSPESLASGTDTQYFGPGTRLTVL.

Comments on this clone: One end of the junction fails to match germline, which may point to a read error. The sample has other DNA sequences that encode this CDR3 too. The chain joins TRBV29-1 to TRBJ1-5; the D gene is possibly TRBD1 (5 bases). Germline V gene data show CDR1 as SQVTM and CDR2 as ANQGSEA. The CDR3 has 13 residues. CDR3 coding DNA: TGTAGCGTTGGAGACAGTGGCAATCAGCCCCAGCATTTT. Residues: CSVGDSGNQPQHF. The variable domain in full, with the rest retrieved from reference TRBV29-1 and TRBJ1-5, is SAVISQKPSRDICQRGTSLTIQCQVDSQVTMMFWYRQQPGQSLTLIATANQGSEATYESGFVIDKFPISRPNLTFSTLTVSNMSPEDSSIYLCSVGDSGNQPQHFGDGTRLSIL.